These 13 T cell receptor beta chains originate from one sample sequenced in a study of T-cell memory formation after mild COVID-19. TCRdb redid the calling of the 5' RACE reads with MiXCR, one entry per CDR3 protein. The sample has approximately 400,000 distinct CDR3 sequences; approximately 24% are singletons. Source material: PBMCs or a T cell subset sorted from them (not recorded which). These receptors originate from an adult woman who had mild COVID-19 (a few samples of this study predate the infection). Cell type and time point are not known.

This clonotype showed up just a few times. The chain's CDR3 is CASSFDRHVYNEQFF. CDR3 in DNA: TGTGCCAGCAGCTTCGACCGTCACGTCTACAATGAGCAGTTCTTC. The chain links TRBV7-8 to TRBJ2-1, with D unclear. The CDR3 is 15 residues long. Germline lookup yields CDR1 SGHVS and CDR2 FQNEAQ. Trimming took off 3 bases at V and 3 bases at J, with 12 bases between the two ends. Using reference TRBV7-8 and TRBJ2-1 for the parts outside the CDR3, the full variable domain is GAGVSQSPRYKVAKRGQDVALRCDPISGHVSLFWYQQALGQGPEFLTYFQNEAQLDKSGLPSDRFFAERPEGSVSTLKIQRTQQEDSAVYLCASSFDRHVYNEQFFGPGTRLTVL.

The genes are TRBV19 and TRBJ2-7; 9 nucleotides line up with TRBD1. Germline trimming cut 4 bases from V and 2 bases from J; bases unmatched to any gene: 9. The CDR3 has 16 residues. Germline V CDR1 and CDR2: LNHDA, SQIVND (reference sequence). Here the CDR3 reads CASSTTHRGRAYEQYF. In DNA, the CDR3 is TGTGCCAGTAGTACGACTCACAGGGGGCGAGCCTACGAGCAGTACTTC.

This clonotype was recorded at least ten times. The V gene is TRBV4-1, the J gene TRBJ1-2, with D possibly TRBD1 on 5 matching bases. Between the trimmed V and J ends, which lost 1 base and 2 bases, there was a span of 8 bases. This CDR3 region has 14 residues. The germline V gene has CDR1 MGHRA and CDR2 YSYEKL. The CDR3 sequence: CASSQGTGNYGYTF. CDR3 sequence (DNA): TGCGCCAGCAGCCAAGGCACAGGAAACTATGGCTACACCTTC.

There are a few counts of this clonotype. The genes are TRBV4-3 and TRBJ1-2; TRBD1 might be the D (5 bases). CDR3 length: 17 residues. From germline, CDR1 is LGHNA and CDR2 YSLEER. Trimming pared 1 base from V and 8 bases from J, leaving 23 bases between. The CDR3 nucleotides are TGCGCCAGCAGCCAAGCATCCCTTGGAGTAGGGGCAAGGGGCTACACCTTC. Its protein product is CASSQASLGVGARGYTF.

This clonotype was found a few times. This chain uses TRBV12-3 or TRBV12-4 with TRBJ2-7, with D perhaps TRBD2 (6 bases). The CDR3 length is 14 residues. Trimming removed 6 bases at V and 6 bases at J, with 18 bases between. The CDR3 nucleotides are TGTGCCAGCAGCCCCACGACTAGTTACGGCGAGCAGTACTTC. Amino acid sequence: CASSPTTSYGEQYF.

This clonotype occurred many times. The chain joins TRBV29-1 to TRBJ1-5; TRBD1 matches at 7 bases. Trimming removed 7 bases from V and 0 bases from J; junction bases left unmatched: 9. In germline, CDR1 is SQVTM, CDR2 ANQGSEA. The CDR3 is 15 residues long. The chain's CDR3 is CSAGDSIHSNQPQHF. The CDR3 coding sequence is TGCAGCGCGGGGGACAGCATACATAGCAATCAGCCCCAGCATTTT.

This clonotype was counted a few times. J is TRBJ1-5 and V is TRBV24-1; possibly TRBD1 for D (5 bases). Germline lookup yields CDR1 KGHDR and CDR2 SFDVKD. This CDR3 region has 15 residues. Trimming stripped 4 bases from V and 5 bases from J, with 14 bases between. CDR3 nucleotides: TGTGCCACCAGTGACACCGGGACCCTAGATCAGCCCCAGCATTTT. Its protein product is CATSDTGTLDQPQHF.

In this sample, this clonotype turned up a few times. V is TRBV29-1 and J is TRBJ2-7; D possibly uses TRBD1 or TRBD2 (7 bases each). The length of the CDR3 is 13 residues. V was shortened by 3 bases and J by 2 bases, with 11 bases between the two germline ends. Germline CDR1 is SQVTM and CDR2 is ANQGSEA. The CDR3 is CSVEQGGTYEQYF. CDR3 DNA: TGCAGCGTTGAGCAGGGGGGGACCTACGAGCAGTACTTC.

This clonotype was counted only a few times. The chain joins TRBV20-1 to TRBJ2-3; 7 bases are shared with TRBD1. CDR3 length: 15 residues. CDR1 DFQATT and CDR2 SNEGSKA come from the germline V gene (reference sequence). The ends lost 5 bases at V and 1 base at J; junction bases unmatched: 9. DNA for the CDR3: TGCAGTGCTGGGGACAGATCAGTAGGCACAGATACGCAGTATTTT. It encodes CSAGDRSVGTDTQYF.

This clonotype has just a few counts. The CDR3 here is CSVGGRNSYEQYF. CDR3 DNA sequence: TGCAGCGTTGGAGGTAGGAATTCCTACGAGCAGTACTTC. V is TRBV29-1 and J is TRBJ2-7; no clear D gene. Trimming shortened V by 4 bases and J by 1 base, and 11 bases separated the two germline ends. The CDR3 covers 13 residues. Germline CDR1 and CDR2: SQVTM and ANQGSEA.

J is TRBJ2-1 and V is TRBV24-1, with a weak D call TRBD1 (6 bases). Trimming took 3 bases from V and 1 from J, leaving 9 bases between them. CDR1 is KGHDR, CDR2 SFDVKD, per germline. This CDR3 is 15 amino acids long. CDR3 in amino acids: CATSDPTGSYNEQFF. CDR3 coding DNA: TGTGCCACCAGTGATCCCACAGGGTCCTACAATGAGCAGTTCTTC.

This sequence joins TRBV12-3 or TRBV12-4 and TRBJ2-6, with no clear D. The V and J ends lost 3 bases and 0 bases respectively, with 9 bases between them. The CDR3 is 16 amino acids. This chain's CDR3 is CASSFRLFSGANVLTF. The CDR3 region has the DNA TGTGCCAGCAGTTTCCGTCTGTTCTCTGGGGCCAACGTCCTGACTTTC.

In its sample, this clonotype was seen a few times. In DNA form, the CDR3 reads TGCAGCGTTGATCAGGGAGCAGATACGCAGTATTTT. This encodes CSVDQGADTQYF. This sequence joins TRBV29-1 and TRBJ2-3; D is tentatively TRBD1 or TRBD2 (5 bases each). CDR3 length equals 12 residues. CDR1 is SQVTM and CDR2 is ANQGSEA in the germline V gene. The germline V and J ends were trimmed by 3 bases and 4 bases, with 8 bases remaining between them.